This T cell receptor (beta chain) was identified during a study of blood T cells in healthy people across ages. Study findings and constraints: Older individuals had lower TCR beta diversity per million T cells (the decline was roughly linear). PBMCs left unsorted prevented a conclusive naive versus antigen-experienced comparison.

Only a few counts were recorded for this clonotype. No antigen is known for it. Primers used in a second PCR of about 7 to 12 cycles were a sample-barcoded 5' primer and a J-beta primer mix. TCRdb reprocessed the 5' RACE reads with MiXCR, giving one entry per CDR3 protein. Of 700,000 or so distinct CDR3 sequences listed, roughly 43% are singletons. This TCR came from a man older than 75 in good health. Sequencing was done on a sample of blood.

CDR3 in DNA: TGCGCCAGCAGCCTCGATGGGCCTGGGGCCAACGTCCTGACTTTC. As protein: CASSLDGPGANVLTF. The chain combines TRBV5-1 with TRBJ2-6; D is uncertain. Germline CDR1 reads SGHRS; CDR2 reads YFSETQ. The CDR3 consists of 15 residues. With 4 bases removed from V and 2 bases from J, the gap between germline ends came to 10 bases.